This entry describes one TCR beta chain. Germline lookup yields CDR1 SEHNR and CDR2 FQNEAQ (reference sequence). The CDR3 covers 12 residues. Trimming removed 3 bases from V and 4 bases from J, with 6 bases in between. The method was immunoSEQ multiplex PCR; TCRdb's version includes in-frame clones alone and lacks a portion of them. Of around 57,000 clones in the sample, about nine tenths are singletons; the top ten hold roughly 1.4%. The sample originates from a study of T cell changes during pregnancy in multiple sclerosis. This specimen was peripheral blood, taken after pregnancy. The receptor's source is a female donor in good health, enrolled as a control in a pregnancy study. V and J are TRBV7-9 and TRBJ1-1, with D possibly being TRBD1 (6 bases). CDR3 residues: CASSLGATEAFF. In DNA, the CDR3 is TGTGCCAGCAGCTTGGGGGCCACTGAAGCTTTCTTT.